Listed here are 4 T cell receptor beta chains from one sample, sequenced in a study of T-cell reconstitution after alpha-beta-depleted transplantation in children. A TCRbeta library incorporating unique molecular identifiers was prepared. TCRdb itself ran the PCR reads through MiXCR, one entry per CDR3 protein. The sample carries some 590,000 distinct CDR3 sequences, roughly 10% recorded once. Material: PBMCs from the stem cell graft donor, obtained from the stem cell graft. The receptors originated from a human donor who donated a stem cell graft to a child with acute myeloid leukemia.

The table lists this clonotype with many counts. As DNA, the CDR3 is TGTGCCACCTCTGTGCCTAGCGGGTCCAATGAGCAGTTCTTC. Protein: CATSVPSGSNEQFF. The chain links TRBV24-1 to TRBJ2-1; 8 bases map to TRBD2. Germline V CDR1 and CDR2: KGHDR, SFDVKD. V gave up 9 bases and J gave up 6 bases; unmatched junction bases: 9. The CDR3 contains 14 residues.

This clonotype has ten or more counts. The chain has TRBV5-1 and TRBJ2-1; 13 nucleotides align to TRBD2. Unmatched junction bases numbered 9, after V lost 0 bases and J lost 6 bases. CDR1 is SGHRS and CDR2 is YFSETQ in the germline V gene. The length of the CDR3 is 18 residues. The CDR3 region is CASSLELAGGPGSNEQFF. The CDR3 region has the DNA TGCGCCAGCAGCTTGGAACTAGCGGGAGGGCCTGGGAGCAATGAGCAGTTCTTC.

The gene calls are TRBV6-5 and TRBJ1-5, with 11 bases that match TRBD1. Losses at the gene ends were 0 bases for V and 0 bases for J; bases not matched to a gene: 1. CDR1 and CDR2 (germline): MNHEY, SVGAGI. The CDR3 is 17 amino acids. CDR3 sequence: CASSYSGTGGSNQPQHF. CDR3 nucleotides: TGTGCCAGCAGTTACTCGGGGACAGGGGGTAGCAATCAGCCCCAGCATTTT.

This clonotype occurred many times. The chain recombines TRBV12-3 or TRBV12-4 with TRBJ2-1; no firm D call. V shed 6 bases and J shed 8 bases, with 8 bases lying between them. The CDR3 sequence is 11 residues long. This CDR3 reads CASRSIDEQFF. The DNA of the CDR3 is TGTGCCAGCAGGTCGATCGATGAGCAGTTCTTC.